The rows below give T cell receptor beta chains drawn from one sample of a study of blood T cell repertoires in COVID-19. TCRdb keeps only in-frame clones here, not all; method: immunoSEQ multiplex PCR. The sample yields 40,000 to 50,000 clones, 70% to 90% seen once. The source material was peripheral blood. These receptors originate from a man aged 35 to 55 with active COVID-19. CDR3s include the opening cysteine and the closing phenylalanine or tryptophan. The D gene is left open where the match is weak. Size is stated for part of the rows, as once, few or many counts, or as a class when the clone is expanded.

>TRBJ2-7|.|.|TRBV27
CASSASGQNYEQYF
TGTGCCAGCTCCGCTTCCGGACAGAACTACGAGCAGTACTTC
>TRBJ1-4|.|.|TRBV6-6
CASSYSFNEKLFF
TGTGCCAGCAGTTACTCCTTCAATGAAAAACTGTTTTTT
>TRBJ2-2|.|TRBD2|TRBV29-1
CSARSGSFDTGELFF
TGCAGCGCCCGGAGCGGGAGTTTCGACACCGGGGAGCTGTTTTTT
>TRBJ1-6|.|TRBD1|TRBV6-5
CASRMTGEDSPLHF
TGTGCCAGCAGGATGACAGGGGAGGATTCACCCCTCCACTTT
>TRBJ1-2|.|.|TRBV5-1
CASSLQHNYGYTF
TGCGCCAGCAGCCTACAGCACAACTATGGCTACACCTTC
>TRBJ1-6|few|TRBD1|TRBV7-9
CASGDRGDSPLHF
TGTGCCAGCGGAGACAGGGGAGATTCACCCCTCCACTTT
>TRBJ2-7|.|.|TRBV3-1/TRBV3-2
CASSPTGAYEQYF
TGTGCCAGCAGCCCGACCGGGGCCTACGAGCAGTACTTC
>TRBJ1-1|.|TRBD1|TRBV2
CASSADRGFWIAFF
TGTGCCAGCAGCGCAGACAGGGGCTTTTGGATAGCTTTCTTT
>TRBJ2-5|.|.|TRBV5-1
CASSLVGMGAWETQYF
TGCGCCAGCAGCCTGGTGGGGATGGGGGCATGGGAGACCCAGTACTTC
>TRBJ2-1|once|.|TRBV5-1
CASSPRRGSYNEQFF
TGCGCCAGCAGCCCCCGGCGTGGGAGCTACAATGAGCAGTTCTTC
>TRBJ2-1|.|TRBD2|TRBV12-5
CASGLVPSGRVNEQFF
TGTGCTAGTGGTTTGGTACCTAGCGGGAGGGTCAATGAGCAGTTCTTC
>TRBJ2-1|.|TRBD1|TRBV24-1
CATSNGQGWDEQFF
TGTGCCACCAGTAATGGACAGGGGTGGGATGAGCAGTTCTTC
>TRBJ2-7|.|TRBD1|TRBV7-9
CASSSGQGREQYF
TGTGCCAGCAGCTCCGGACAGGGGCGGGAGCAGTACTTC
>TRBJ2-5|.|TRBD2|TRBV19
CASSPTSGRAFPRETQYF
TGTGCCAGCTCACCGACTAGCGGGAGGGCATTTCCCAGAGAGACCCAGTACTTC
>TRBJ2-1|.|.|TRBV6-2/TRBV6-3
CASSYPGNEQFF
TGTGCCAGCAGTTACCCGGGAAATGAGCAGTTCTTC
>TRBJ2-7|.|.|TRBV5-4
CASSWGGLYEQYF
TGTGCCAGCAGCTGGGGGGGGCTCTACGAGCAGTACTTC
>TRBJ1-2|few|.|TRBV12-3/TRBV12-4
CASSPNLNGYTF
TGTGCCAGCAGCCCTAATCTTAACGGCTACACCTTC
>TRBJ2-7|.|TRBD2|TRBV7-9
CASSQLGGGEQYF
TGTGCCAGCAGCCAACTCGGGGGGGGCGAGCAGTACTTC